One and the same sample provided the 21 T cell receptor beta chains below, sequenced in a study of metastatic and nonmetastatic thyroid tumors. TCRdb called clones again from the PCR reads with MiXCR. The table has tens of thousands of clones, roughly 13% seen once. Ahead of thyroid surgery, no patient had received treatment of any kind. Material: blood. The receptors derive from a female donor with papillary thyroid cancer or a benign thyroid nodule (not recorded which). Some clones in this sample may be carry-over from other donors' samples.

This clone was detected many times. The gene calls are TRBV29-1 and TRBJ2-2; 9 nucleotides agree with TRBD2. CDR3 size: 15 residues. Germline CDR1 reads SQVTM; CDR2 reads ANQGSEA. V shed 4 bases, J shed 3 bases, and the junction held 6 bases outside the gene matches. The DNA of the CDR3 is TGCAGCGTTGGGGAGACTAGCGGATACACCGGGGAGCTGTTTTTT. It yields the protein CSVGETSGYTGELFF.

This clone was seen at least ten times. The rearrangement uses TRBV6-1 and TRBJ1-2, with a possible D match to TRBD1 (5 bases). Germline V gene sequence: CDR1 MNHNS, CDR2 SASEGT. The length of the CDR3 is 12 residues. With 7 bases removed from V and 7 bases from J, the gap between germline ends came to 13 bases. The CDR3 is CASTPGKSGYTF. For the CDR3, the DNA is TGTGCCAGCACCCCAGGGAAAAGTGGCTACACCTTC.

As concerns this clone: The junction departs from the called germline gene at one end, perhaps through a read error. The CDR3 DNA is TGTACCAGCGCCATTGTGGGACAGGCGTCGGCTGAAGCTTTCTTT. It encodes CTSAIVGQASAEAFF. This chain joins TRBV27 and TRBJ1-1; 8 nucleotides match TRBD1. This CDR3 is built from 15 residues. Germline lookup yields CDR1 MNHEY and CDR2 SMNVEV (reference sequence).

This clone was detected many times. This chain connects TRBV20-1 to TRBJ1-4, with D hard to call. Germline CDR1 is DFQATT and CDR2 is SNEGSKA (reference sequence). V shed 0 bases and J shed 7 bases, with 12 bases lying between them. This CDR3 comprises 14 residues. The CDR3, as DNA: TGCAGTGCTAGAGATCTCGGCTTGGGTGAAAAACTGTTTTTT. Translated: CSARDLGLGEKLFF.

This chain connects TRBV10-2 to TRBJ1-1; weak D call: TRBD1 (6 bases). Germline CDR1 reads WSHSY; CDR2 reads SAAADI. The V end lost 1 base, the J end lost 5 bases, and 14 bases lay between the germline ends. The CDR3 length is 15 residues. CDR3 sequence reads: CASSEWGRVETEAFF. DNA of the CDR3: TGCGCCAGCAGTGAGTGGGGGCGCGTAGAGACTGAAGCTTTCTTT.

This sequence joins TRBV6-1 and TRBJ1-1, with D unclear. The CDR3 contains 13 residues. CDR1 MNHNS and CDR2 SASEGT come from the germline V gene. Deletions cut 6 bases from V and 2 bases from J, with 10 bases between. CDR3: CASRPTVNTEAFF. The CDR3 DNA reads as TGTGCCAGCAGACCGACGGTAAACACTGAAGCTTTCTTT.

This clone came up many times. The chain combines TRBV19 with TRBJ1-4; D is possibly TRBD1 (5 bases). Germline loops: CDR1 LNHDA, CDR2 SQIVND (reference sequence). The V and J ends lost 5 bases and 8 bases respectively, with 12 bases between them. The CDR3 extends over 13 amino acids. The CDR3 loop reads CASSWFGGEKLFF. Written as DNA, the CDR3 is TGTGCCAGTAGTTGGTTCGGGGGAGAAAAACTGTTTTTT.

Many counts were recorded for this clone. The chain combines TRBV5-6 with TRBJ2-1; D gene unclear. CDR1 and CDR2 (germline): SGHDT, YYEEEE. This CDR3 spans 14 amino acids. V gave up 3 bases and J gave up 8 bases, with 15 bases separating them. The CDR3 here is CASSSVEAIYEQFF. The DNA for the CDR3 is TGTGCCAGCAGCTCAGTGGAAGCGATATATGAGCAGTTCTTC.

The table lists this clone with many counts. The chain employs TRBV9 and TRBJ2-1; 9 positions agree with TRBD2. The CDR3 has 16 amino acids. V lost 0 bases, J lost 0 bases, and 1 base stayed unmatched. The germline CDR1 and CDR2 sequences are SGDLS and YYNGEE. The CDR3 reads CASSVDSGSSYNEQFF. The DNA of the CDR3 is TGTGCCAGCAGCGTAGATAGCGGGAGCTCCTACAATGAGCAGTTCTTC. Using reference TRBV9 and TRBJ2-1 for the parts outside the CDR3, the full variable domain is DSGVTQTPKHLITATGQRVTLRCSPRSGDLSVYWYQQSLDQGLQFLIQYYNGEERAKGNILERFSAQQFPDLHSELNLSSLELGDSALYFCASSVDSGSSYNEQFFGPGTRLTVL.

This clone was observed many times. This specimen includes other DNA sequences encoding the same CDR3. The CDR3 loop reads CASSVLSPRTGGHQSQETQYF. The CDR3, as DNA: TGTGCCAGCAGTGTACTTTCCCCCCGGACAGGGGGCCACCAAAGCCAAGAGACCCAGTACTTC. The rearrangement uses TRBV25-1 and TRBJ2-5, with 11 bases identical to TRBD1. The CDR3 loop spans 21 amino acids. Germline assignment: CDR1 MGHDK and CDR2 SYGVNS. V gave up 4 bases and J gave up 1 base; unmatched junction bases: 20.

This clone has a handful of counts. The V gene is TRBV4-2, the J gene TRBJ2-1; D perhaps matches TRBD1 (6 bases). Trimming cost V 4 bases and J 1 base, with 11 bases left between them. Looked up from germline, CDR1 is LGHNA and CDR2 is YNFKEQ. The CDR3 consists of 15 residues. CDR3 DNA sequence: TGTGCCAGCAGCCCCCGGACAGTATCCTACAATGAGCAGTTCTTC. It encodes CASSPRTVSYNEQFF.

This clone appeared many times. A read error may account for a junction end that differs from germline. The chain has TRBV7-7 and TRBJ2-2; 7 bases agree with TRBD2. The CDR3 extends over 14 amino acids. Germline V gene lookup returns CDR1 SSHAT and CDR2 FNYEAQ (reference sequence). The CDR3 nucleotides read TGTGCTAGCAGCCCCTTCGGGGGGATCGGGGAGCTGTTTTTT. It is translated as CASSPFGGIGELFF.

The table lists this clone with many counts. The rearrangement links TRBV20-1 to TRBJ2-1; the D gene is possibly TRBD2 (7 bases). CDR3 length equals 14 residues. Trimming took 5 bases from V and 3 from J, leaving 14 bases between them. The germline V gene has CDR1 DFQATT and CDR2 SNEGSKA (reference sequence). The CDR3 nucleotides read TGCAGTGCTGTAAGCGGGACAAGCTACAATGAGCAGTTCTTC. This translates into CSAVSGTSYNEQFF.

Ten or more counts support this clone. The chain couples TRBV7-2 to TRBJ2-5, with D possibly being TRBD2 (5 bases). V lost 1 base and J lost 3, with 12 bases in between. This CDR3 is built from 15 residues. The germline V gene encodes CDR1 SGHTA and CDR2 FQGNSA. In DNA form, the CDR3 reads TGTGCCAGCAGCTTAGGGGTAGTGGGAGAAGAGACCCAGTACTTC. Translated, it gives CASSLGVVGEETQYF.

The CDR3 sequence is CSARGPGLALGSSYEQYF. CDR3 nucleotide sequence: TGCAGTGCTAGAGGTCCGGGACTAGCTTTAGGGAGCTCCTACGAGCAGTACTTC. The chain recombines TRBV20-1 with TRBJ2-7, with TRBD2 identical over 9 bases. The CDR3 sequence is 18 residues long. Germline loops: CDR1 DFQATT, CDR2 SNEGSKA (reference sequence). With 1 base clipped from V and 0 bases from J, the junction kept 13 bases outside the gene matches.

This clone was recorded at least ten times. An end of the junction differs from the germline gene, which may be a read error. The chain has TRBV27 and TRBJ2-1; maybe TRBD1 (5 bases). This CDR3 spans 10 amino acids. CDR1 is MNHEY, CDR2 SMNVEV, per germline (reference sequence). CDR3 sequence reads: CASSPNRQRF. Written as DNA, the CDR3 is TGTGCCAGCAGTCCCAACAGGCAGCGCTTC.

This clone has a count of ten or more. CDR3 nucleotides: TGCTCTGCCCATCCCACCGCTCTTCGAGCAGATACGCAGTATTTT. Translation gives CSAHPTALRADTQYF. The chain combines TRBV20-1 with TRBJ2-3, with no clear D. There are 15 residues in the CDR3. CDR1 is DFQATT and CDR2 is SNEGSKA in the germline V gene (reference sequence).

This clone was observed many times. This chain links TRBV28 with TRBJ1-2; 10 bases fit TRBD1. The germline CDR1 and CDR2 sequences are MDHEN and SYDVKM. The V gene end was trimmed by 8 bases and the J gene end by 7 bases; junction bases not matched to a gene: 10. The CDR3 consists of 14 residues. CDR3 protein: CASRRNRDRGGYTF. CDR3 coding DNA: TGTGCCAGCCGTAGAAACCGGGACAGGGGTGGCTACACCTTC.

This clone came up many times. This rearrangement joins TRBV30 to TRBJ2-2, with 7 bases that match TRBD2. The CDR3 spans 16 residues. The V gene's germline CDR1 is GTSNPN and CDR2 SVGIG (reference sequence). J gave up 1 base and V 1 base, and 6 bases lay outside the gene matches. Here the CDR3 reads CAWSGQAGMNTGELFF. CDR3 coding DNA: TGTGCCTGGAGTGGCCAAGCGGGAATGAACACCGGGGAGCTGTTTTTT.

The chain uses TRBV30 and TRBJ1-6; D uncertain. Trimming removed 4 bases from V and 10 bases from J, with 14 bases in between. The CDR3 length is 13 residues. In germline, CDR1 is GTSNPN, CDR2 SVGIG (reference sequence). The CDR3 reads CAWKGSWRSPLHF. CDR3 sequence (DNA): TGTGCCTGGAAGGGCAGTTGGAGGTCACCCCTCCACTTT.

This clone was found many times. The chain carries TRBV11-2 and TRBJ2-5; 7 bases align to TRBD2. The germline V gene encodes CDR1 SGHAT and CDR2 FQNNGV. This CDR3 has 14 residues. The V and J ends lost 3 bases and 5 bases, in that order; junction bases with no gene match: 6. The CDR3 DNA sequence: TGTGCCAGCAGCTTCGGCGGGAGAGTGGAGACCCAGTACTTC. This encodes CASSFGGRVETQYF.